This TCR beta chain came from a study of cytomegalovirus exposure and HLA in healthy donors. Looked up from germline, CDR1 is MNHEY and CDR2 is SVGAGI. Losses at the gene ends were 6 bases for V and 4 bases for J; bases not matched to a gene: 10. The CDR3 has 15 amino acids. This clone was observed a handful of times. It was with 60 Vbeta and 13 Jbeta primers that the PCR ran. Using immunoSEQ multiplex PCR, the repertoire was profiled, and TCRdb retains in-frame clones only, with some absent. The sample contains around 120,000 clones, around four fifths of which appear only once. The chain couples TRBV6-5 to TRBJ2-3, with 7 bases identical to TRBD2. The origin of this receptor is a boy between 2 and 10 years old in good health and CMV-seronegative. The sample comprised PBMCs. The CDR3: CASSLRSGGADTQYF. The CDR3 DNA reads TGTGCCAGCAGCCTCCGGTCGGGAGGAGCAGATACGCAGTATTTT.